These 23 T cell receptor beta chains originate from one sample sequenced in a study of early T cells in non-severe SARS-CoV-2 infection. From the 5' RACE reads, TCRdb called clonotypes with MiXCR, one entry per CDR3 protein. The top ten hold approximately 1.1% of the sample, which has 61,000 or so distinct CDR3 sequences, around 12% seen once. Material: whole blood, obtained at baseline. The receptor source for this set is an adult who was a healthcare worker with PCR-confirmed SARS-CoV-2 infection or an uninfected control (not recorded which). The donor label of this sample is uncertain.

The J gene is TRBJ2-5, the V gene TRBV6-2 or TRBV6-3; 7 nucleotides line up with TRBD2. The V segment lost 5 bases and the J segment 4 bases; nucleotides outside the gene matches: 16. The CDR3 covers 17 residues. Germline-derived CDR1 and CDR2 are MNHEY and SVGEGT. CDR3 region: CASSRSTSGTRRETQYF. The CDR3, as DNA: TGTGCCAGCAGTAGAAGCACGAGCGGGACCCGCCGAGAGACCCAGTACTTC.

This chain links TRBV24-1 with TRBJ2-1; D unresolved. CDR1 and CDR2 (germline): KGHDR, SFDVKD. V lost 1 base, J lost 0 bases, and 9 bases lay in between. CDR3 length: 16 residues. The DNA for the CDR3 is TGTGCCACCAGTGATTTCGGGCCTAGCTCCTACAATGAGCAGTTCTTC. The encoded protein is CATSDFGPSSYNEQFF.

V and J are TRBV2 and TRBJ2-3, with 8 positions matching TRBD1. Germline CDR1 and CDR2: SNHLY and FYNNEI. Trimming at V came to 9 bases and at J to 2 bases, leaving 10 bases not matched to a gene. The CDR3 spans 15 residues. The CDR3 protein is CASCLQGVVTDTQYF. The CDR3 coding sequence is TGTGCCAGTTGTTTACAGGGGGTTGTCACAGATACGCAGTATTTT.

This chain links TRBV6-6 with TRBJ2-1, with 11 bases aligning to TRBD1. V trimming: 10 bases; J trimming: 5 bases; junction bases outside the gene matches: 7. The CDR3 consists of 14 residues. The V gene's germline CDR1 is MNHNY and CDR2 SVGAGI (reference sequence). The CDR3 loop is CATRDRGLNNEQFF. The CDR3 DNA reads TGTGCCACCAGGGACAGGGGGTTAAACAATGAGCAGTTCTTC.

This clonotype has a count of ten or more. CDR3 amino acids: CSARGGTGGELFF. Here the CDR3 DNA reads TGCAGTGCTAGAGGGGGGACGGGCGGGGAGCTGTTTTTT. The chain is built from TRBV20-1 and TRBJ2-2; D may correspond to TRBD1 or TRBD2 (5 bases each). CDR1 and CDR2 (germline): DFQATT, SNEGSKA (reference sequence). The CDR3 is 13 amino acids. V lost 1 base and J lost 7, with 10 bases in between.

This clonotype was picked up many times. The V gene is TRBV6-5, the J gene TRBJ2-5; D is tentatively TRBD1 or TRBD2 (5 bases each). Germline loops: CDR1 MNHEY, CDR2 SVGAGI. CDR3 length equals 14 residues. With 6 bases removed from V and 5 bases from J, the gap between germline ends came to 16 bases. Here the CDR3 DNA reads TGTGCCAGCAGCCTGAGTTCGGGGCAGGAGACCCAGTACTTC. Translated, it gives CASSLSSGQETQYF.

This clonotype occurred many times. This chain joins TRBV20-1 and TRBJ2-1, with D possibly TRBD2 on 6 matching bases. Trimming pared 7 bases from V and 9 bases from J, leaving 19 bases between. The CDR3 has 13 amino acids. Looked up from germline, CDR1 is DFQATT and CDR2 is SNEGSKA (reference sequence). CDR3 DNA: TGCAGTGTCCGAGAGGGACTCCGAAGTGAGCAGTTCTTC. Its protein is CSVREGLRSEQFF.

This clonotype was recorded a few times. The rearrangement uses TRBV5-1 and TRBJ1-4; D is perhaps TRBD1 (6 bases). This CDR3 has 14 residues. V gave up 1 base and J gave up 8 bases, with 12 bases separating them. Germline loops: CDR1 SGHRS, CDR2 YFSETQ. Here the CDR3 reads CASSLTGRGEKLFF. The CDR3 DNA follows: TGCGCCAGCAGCTTGACAGGGCGAGGGGAAAAACTGTTTTTT.

This clonotype was seen a handful of times. The J gene is TRBJ1-1, the V gene TRBV7-6; D remains unclear. CDR1 SGHVS and CDR2 FNYEAQ come from the germline V gene. Trimming pared 5 bases from V and 0 bases from J, leaving 16 bases between. This CDR3 has 16 residues. The DNA of the CDR3 is TGTGCCAGCAGCCTGGGCGCGGCGGGAGTGAACACTGAAGCTTTCTTT. It is translated as CASSLGAAGVNTEAFF.

This clonotype was seen ten or more times. The junction and the germline gene differ at one end; a read error may be behind it. The chain recombines TRBV5-1 with TRBJ2-2; D is unclear. The CDR3 has 13 amino acids. CDR1 SGHRS and CDR2 YFSETQ come from the germline V gene. The CDR3 nucleotides are TGCGCCAGCAGCTTGGACAACAGCGGGGAGCTGTTTTTT. Translating gives CASSLDNSGELFF.

This clonotype was seen many times. The rearrangement links TRBV3-1 to TRBJ2-5; TRBD1 might be the D (6 bases). V lost 10 bases to trimming and J lost 5 bases, with 26 bases between them. The germline V gene has CDR1 LGHDT and CDR2 YNNKEL (reference sequence). The CDR3 contains 16 residues. CDR3 DNA: TGTGCCACTACCAGGGGCCCCCGCCAGGGCGTTGAGACCCAGTACTTC. Translated, it gives CATTRGPRQGVETQYF.

The rearrangement links TRBV5-1 to TRBJ1-1, with 7 bases matching TRBD1. CDR1 is SGHRS, CDR2 YFSETQ, per germline. The trim removed 4 bases at V and 4 bases at J, leaving 13 bases unmatched. The CDR3 contains 16 residues. CDR3 coding DNA: TGCGCCAGCAGCCCCATGCAACAGGGGAAAGCCACTGAAGCTTTCTTT. It codes for CASSPMQQGKATEAFF. Using reference TRBV5-1 and TRBJ1-1 for the parts outside the CDR3, the full variable domain is KAGVTQTPRYLIKTRGQQVTLSCSPISGHRSVSWYQQTPGQGLQFLFEYFSETQRNKGNFPGRFSGRQFSNSRSEMNVSTLELGDSALYLCASSPMQQGKATEAFFGQGTRLTVV.

This chain links TRBV6-6 with TRBJ2-5, with 7 bases lining up with TRBD1. The CDR3 extends over 15 amino acids. J lost 2 bases, V lost 2 bases, and 5 bases had no gene match. From germline, CDR1 is MNHNY and CDR2 SVGAGI (reference sequence). Written as DNA, the CDR3 is TGTGCCAGCAGTTACGCCTACAGGGGACAAGAGACCCAGTACTTC. It codes for CASSYAYRGQETQYF.

This clonotype showed up many times. The gene calls are TRBV7-2 and TRBJ1-2, with unresolved D. Trimming pared 2 bases from V and 0 bases from J, leaving 4 bases between. CDR3 length equals 13 residues. The V gene's germline CDR1 is SGHTA and CDR2 FQGNSA. CDR3 sequence (DNA): TGTGCCAGCAGCTTACCCCCTAACTATGGCTACACCTTC. This sequence encodes CASSLPPNYGYTF.

This clonotype was seen many times. The chain uses TRBV6-5 and TRBJ2-3, with 8 positions matching TRBD2. Germline CDR1 is MNHEY and CDR2 is SVGAGI. Trimming cost V 6 bases and J 4 bases; bases outside gene matches: 9. The CDR3 runs 15 residues. CDR3 residues: CASSLAAGGSDTQYF. DNA for the CDR3: TGTGCCAGCAGCTTAGCGGCGGGGGGATCAGATACGCAGTATTTT.

V and J are TRBV14 and TRBJ2-3; 10 positions match TRBD2. The germline CDR1 and CDR2 sequences are SGHDN and FVKESK. The V segment lost 5 bases and the J segment 2 bases; nucleotides outside the gene matches: 1. This CDR3 contains 14 residues. In DNA form, the CDR3 reads TGTGCCAGCAGCAGCGGGGGGGCCACAGATACGCAGTATTTT. Amino acid sequence: CASSSGGATDTQYF.

The sample holds a few counts of this clonotype. The chain uses TRBV5-4 and TRBJ2-6; D gene ambiguous. The V gene's germline CDR1 is SGHNT and CDR2 YYREEE (reference sequence). This CDR3 spans 18 amino acids. Trimming cost V 3 bases and J 0 bases, with 16 bases left between them. The CDR3 region has the DNA TGTGCCAGCAGCTGGAAATCACAAGGGTACTCTGGGGCCAACGTCCTGACTTTC. It yields the protein CASSWKSQGYSGANVLTF.

The chain couples TRBV12-3 or TRBV12-4 to TRBJ1-2; D is undetermined. The CDR3 consists of 13 residues. Trimming removed 6 bases from V and 6 bases from J, with 14 bases in between. The CDR3 DNA reads TGTGCCAGCAGCCTTCCAGGCTGCGATGGCTACACCTTC. This gives the protein CASSLPGCDGYTF.

This clonotype was recorded many times. The rearrangement links TRBV11-2 to TRBJ2-3; TRBD2 agrees at 11 bases. The CDR3 has 16 residues. J was trimmed by 5 bases and V by 4 bases; bases with no gene match: 8. The germline CDR1 and CDR2 sequences are SGHAT and FQNNGV. The CDR3 reads CASSSLAGGRGDTQYF. The CDR3 DNA reads as TGTGCCAGCAGCTCATTAGCGGGGGGGCGTGGAGATACGCAGTATTTT.

The chain has TRBV2 and TRBJ2-3; D is uncertain. The ends were cut back, 5 bases at V and 6 bases at J, with 12 bases in the middle. CDR3 size: 13 residues. Germline lookup yields CDR1 SNHLY and CDR2 FYNNEI. The CDR3 here is CASSLTREDTQYF. The CDR3 nucleotides read TGTGCCAGCAGTCTTACCAGAGAGGATACGCAGTATTTT.

Only a few counts were recorded for this clonotype. The chain is built from TRBV20-1 and TRBJ2-4; D possibly corresponds to TRBD1 (6 bases). The CDR3 is made up of 16 amino acids. Germline V gene data show CDR1 as DFQATT and CDR2 as SNEGSKA (reference sequence). V gave up 4 bases and J gave up 6 bases, with 22 bases separating them. CDR3 protein: CSATNRKPDRPNIQYF. CDR3 DNA sequence: TGCAGTGCTACAAATCGGAAACCGGACAGACCAAACATTCAGTACTTC.

This clonotype was found many times. This sequence joins TRBV7-9 and TRBJ1-2; the D gene is possibly TRBD1 (6 bases). V lost 4 bases and J 2 bases, leaving 8 bases between the germline ends. Germline assignment: CDR1 SEHNR and CDR2 FQNEAQ (reference sequence). This CDR3 is 13 amino acids long. CDR3 DNA: TGTGCCAGCAGCTATGGACAGAACTATGGCTACACCTTC. Encoded protein: CASSYGQNYGYTF.

In this sample, this clonotype turned up a few times. This chain joins TRBV7-2 and TRBJ1-2; D is unclear. The V and J ends lost 2 bases and 4 bases respectively, with 8 bases between them. The CDR3 consists of 13 residues. CDR1 and CDR2 from the germline V gene are SGHTA and FQGNSA. CDR3 residues: CASSLLSGYGYTF. The CDR3 region has the DNA TGTGCCAGCAGCTTATTGTCCGGCTATGGCTACACCTTC.